This TCR beta chain derives from a study of OX40 agonist ivuxolimab in advanced cancers. About the research overall: Age averaged 60 years (range roughly 20 to 90), and more than 80% were male. Three patients, one with hepatocellular carcinoma and two with cutaneous melanoma, achieved partial responses.

This CDR3 is 15 amino acids long. Generated by immunoSEQ multiplex PCR, the TCRdb table keeps only in-frame clones and is missing some. The table has about 25,000 clones, around 86% seen once. On this clone: The antigen remains unidentified.

General study points: Relative to CD4+, CD8+ T cells held more expanded clones on average. Doses of 0.1 to 3.0 mg/kg were accompanied by clonal expansion of CD4+ and CD8+ blood T cells by week 6.

The J gene is TRBJ1-5, the V gene TRBV21-1; no DNA check was done on the table's D call, TRBD1. TRBV21-1 is a listed pseudogene. The source of this sequence is an adult with an advanced solid tumor such as melanoma, head and neck, liver or kidney cancer. The sequencing used CD4+ or CD8+ T cells sorted from blood, collected in a trial of the OX40 agonist ivuxolimab. DNA of the CDR3: TGTGCCAGCAGCACCTGGGACAGGGTCGATCAGCCCCAGCATTTT. Amino acids: CASSTWDRVDQPQHF.